One sample yielded the 27 T cell receptor beta chains listed below, sequenced in a study of OX40 agonist ivuxolimab in advanced cancers. Here immunoSEQ multiplex PCR was the method, and the copy in TCRdb shows in-frame clones only, minus some. The sample carries 35,000 to 45,000 clones, roughly 90% recorded once. The material was CD4+ or CD8+ T cells sorted from blood, obtained in a trial of the OX40 agonist ivuxolimab. Receptors originate from an adult with an advanced solid tumor such as melanoma, head and neck, liver or kidney cancer.

The chain recombines TRBV9 with TRBJ1-1; 9 positions match TRBD1. The germline CDR1 and CDR2 sequences are SGDLS and YYNGEE. The CDR3 has 15 amino acids. The V and J ends lost 4 bases and 3 bases, in that order; junction bases with no gene match: 7. The DNA for the CDR3 is TGTGCCAGCAGCCCATCGGACAGGGGATACACTGAAGCTTTCTTT. As protein: CASSPSDRGYTEAFF.

This clone was seen only once. V is TRBV9 and J is TRBJ2-2; 10 positions agree with TRBD1. Germline assignment: CDR1 SGDLS and CDR2 YYNGEE. Trimming at V came to 5 bases and at J to 0 bases, leaving 4 bases not matched to a gene. The CDR3 is 16 residues long. The CDR3 DNA follows: TGTGCCAGCAGGGGGACAGGGGCCACGAACACCGGGGAGCTGTTTTTT. Translating gives CASRGTGATNTGELFF.

The chain joins TRBV25-1 to TRBJ2-7; D is ambiguous. The CDR3 extends over 12 amino acids. The germline CDR1 and CDR2 sequences are MGHDK and SYGVNS. Deletions cut 1 base from V and 4 bases from J, with 5 bases between. The CDR3 sequence is CASSESGYEQYF. The CDR3 DNA reads as TGTGCCAGCAGTGAATCTGGGTACGAGCAGTACTTC.

The chain couples TRBV27 to TRBJ1-2; TRBD1 is a possible D gene (6 bases). Between the trimmed V and J ends, which lost 0 bases and 7 bases, there was a span of 15 bases. This CDR3 is built from 15 residues. Germline V lookup: CDR1 MNHEY, CDR2 SMNVEV (reference sequence). The CDR3 here is CASSLSNPQGAGYTF. The CDR3 nucleotides read TGTGCCAGCAGTTTATCGAATCCACAGGGCGCTGGCTACACCTTC.

CDR3: CAISDRTSGATPYEQYF. Written as DNA, the CDR3 is TGTGCCATCAGTGACAGAACTAGCGGGGCCACCCCCTACGAGCAGTACTTC. The chain is built from TRBV10-3 and TRBJ2-7; 10 bases line up with TRBD2. This CDR3 has 17 residues. V gave up 3 bases and J gave up 2 bases; unmatched junction bases: 10. CDR1 ENHRY and CDR2 SYGVKD come from the germline V gene.

The chain uses TRBV27 and TRBJ1-1, with unresolved D. Per germline, CDR1 MNHEY and CDR2 SMNVEV (reference sequence). Trimming took off 2 bases at V and 1 base at J, with 5 bases between the two ends. The CDR3 length is 13 residues. CDR3 loop: CASSLARNTEAFF. DNA for the CDR3: TGTGCCAGCAGTTTAGCCAGGAACACTGAAGCTTTCTTT.

The DNA of the CDR3 is TGTGCCAGCAGCCTAATGGGAGTTCCCTACGAGCAGTACTTC. It yields the protein CASSLMGVPYEQYF. This sequence joins TRBV5-8 and TRBJ2-7, with a tentative D call TRBD2 (5 bases). With 4 bases removed from V and 2 bases from J, the gap between germline ends came to 13 bases. The CDR3 consists of 14 residues. CDR1 is SGHTS, CDR2 YDEGEE, per germline.

The V gene is TRBV9, the J gene TRBJ2-7, with D tentatively TRBD1 or TRBD2 (5 bases each). The CDR3 has 14 residues. V was pared by 3 bases and J by 4 bases, with 14 bases between. The germline V gene has CDR1 SGDLS and CDR2 YYNGEE. The CDR3 loop reads CASSDGEGMYEQYF. CDR3 nucleotides: TGTGCCAGCAGCGACGGAGAGGGGATGTACGAGCAGTACTTC.

This chain uses TRBV14 with TRBJ2-3; D might be TRBD1 (6 bases). Germline loops: CDR1 SGHDN, CDR2 FVKESK. There are 18 residues in the CDR3. V lost 1 base and J lost 0, with 17 bases in between. The CDR3 DNA sequence: TGTGCCAGCAGCCAAGGGTGGACTGGGGACACTAGCACAGATACGCAGTATTTT. Amino acids: CASSQGWTGDTSTDTQYF.

CDR3 loop: CASSLVGYEQFF. The CDR3 coding sequence is TGTGCCAGCAGCTTAGTCGGTTATGAGCAGTTCTTC. The chain carries TRBV7-9 and TRBJ2-1; D is ambiguous. Trimming removed 1 base at V and 8 bases at J, with 6 bases between. The CDR3 has 12 residues. Germline CDR1 SEHNR, CDR2 FQNEAQ (reference sequence).

The rearrangement uses TRBV5-1 and TRBJ1-1; D remains ambiguous. The CDR3 extends over 15 amino acids. Trimming took off 2 bases at V and 1 base at J, with 12 bases between the two ends. Germline V lookup: CDR1 SGHRS, CDR2 YFSETQ. CDR3 in amino acids: CASSFERAGNTEAFF. CDR3 nucleotides: TGCGCCAGCAGCTTCGAACGGGCGGGGAACACTGAAGCTTTCTTT.

The rearrangement links TRBV4-2 to TRBJ1-1; no reliable D call. CDR1 and CDR2 (germline): LGHNA, YNFKEQ. This CDR3 has 16 residues. Trimming stripped 3 bases from V and 5 bases from J, with 19 bases between. The CDR3 region has the DNA TGTGCCAGCAGCCAGAAAGCGAACCCGGCGGGGACTGAAGCTTTCTTT. This encodes CASSQKANPAGTEAFF.

This chain joins TRBV13 and TRBJ2-5; 8 nucleotides line up with TRBD2. From germline, CDR1 is PRHDT and CDR2 FYEKMQ (reference sequence). The length of the CDR3 is 15 residues. Trimming cost V 1 base and J 2 bases; bases outside gene matches: 3. The CDR3 loop reads CASSLESGGQETQYF. The CDR3 DNA sequence: TGTGCCAGCAGCTTAGAGAGCGGGGGACAAGAGACCCAGTACTTC.

The gene calls are TRBV19 and TRBJ1-2; unclear D gene. The CDR3 spans 12 residues. Germline CDR1 reads LNHDA; CDR2 reads SQIVND (reference sequence). Between the trimmed V and J ends, which lost 3 bases and 6 bases, there was a span of 8 bases. The CDR3 coding sequence is TGTGCCAGTAGTATCCAGGCGAATGGCTACACCTTC. It yields the protein CASSIQANGYTF.

The chain recombines TRBV7-9 with TRBJ1-5; D perhaps matches TRBD1 (5 bases). The V gene's germline CDR1 is SEHNR and CDR2 FQNEAQ (reference sequence). V was shortened by 0 bases and J by 4 bases, with 7 bases between the two germline ends. CDR3 length: 14 residues. CDR3 bases: TGTGCCAGCAGCTTAGCGGGGGGAAATCAGCCCCAGCATTTT. The encoded protein is CASSLAGGNQPQHF.

V is TRBV9 and J is TRBJ2-7, with D perhaps TRBD1 (6 bases). V lost 3 bases and J 2 bases, leaving 24 bases between the germline ends. The CDR3 loop spans 18 amino acids. Germline-derived CDR1 and CDR2 are SGDLS and YYNGEE. The CDR3 spells CASSAKPSDRRNTYEQYF. As DNA, the CDR3 is TGTGCCAGCAGCGCTAAGCCATCCGACAGGCGCAATACCTACGAGCAGTACTTC.

V is TRBV4-1 and J is TRBJ2-5; D is unclear. The DNA end lines up better with TRBJ2-7; the J call may be wrong. CDR3 size: 14 residues. Germline V gene data show CDR1 as MGHRA and CDR2 as YSYEKL. The CDR3 reads CASSQGHPDYEQYF. As DNA, the CDR3 is TGCGCCAGCAGCCAAGGGCACCCCGACTACGAGCAGTACTTC.

The genes are TRBV7-9 and TRBJ2-3, with 9 bases identical to TRBD1. The CDR3 has 15 residues. The V gene's germline CDR1 is SEHNR and CDR2 FQNEAQ (reference sequence). Germline trimming cut 3 bases from V and 3 bases from J; bases unmatched to any gene: 4. Here the CDR3 DNA reads TGTGCCAGCAGCTTGCGGGACAGGGTGACAGATACGCAGTATTTT. Amino acid sequence: CASSLRDRVTDTQYF.

The rearrangement links TRBV27 to TRBJ1-2, with TRBD1 as a possible D gene (5 bases). V dropped 6 bases and J dropped 4 bases, with 18 bases sitting between them. Looked up from germline, CDR1 is MNHEY and CDR2 is SMNVEV (reference sequence). There are 15 residues in the CDR3. Written as DNA, the CDR3 is TGTGCCAGCAGCCCTTCCCCAGGGTATATCTATGGCTACACCTTC. Protein: CASSPSPGYIYGYTF.

The chain is built from TRBV9 and TRBJ2-3; D is perhaps TRBD1 (5 bases). V shed 1 base and J shed 5 bases, with 5 bases lying between them. The germline V gene has CDR1 SGDLS and CDR2 YYNGEE. The CDR3 length is 12 residues. DNA for the CDR3: TGTGCCAGCAGCGTACAGGGAGATACGCAGTATTTT. Its translation: CASSVQGDTQYF.

The chain has TRBV6-5 and TRBJ2-1; 7 bases are a match to TRBD2. The germline V gene encodes CDR1 MNHEY and CDR2 SVGAGI. Trimming took 3 bases from V and 7 from J; bases not matched to a gene: 6. The CDR3 is made up of 14 amino acids. CDR3 sequence (DNA): TGTGCCAGCAGTTATCGGACTAGGCTTAATGAGCAGTTCTTC. Protein: CASSYRTRLNEQFF.

This clone was observed a handful of times. This chain joins TRBV14 and TRBJ2-4, with 7 bases identical to TRBD1. The CDR3 runs to 15 residues. V gave up 5 bases and J gave up 8 bases; unmatched junction bases: 12. Germline V CDR1 and CDR2: SGHDN, FVKESK. CDR3 sequence (DNA): TGTGCCAGCAGCAAAACGGGACAGCGGCCGGACATTCAGTACTTC. Protein: CASSKTGQRPDIQYF.

The chain carries TRBV15 and TRBJ2-7; the D gene is possibly TRBD2 (6 bases). The ends were cut back, 3 bases at V and 6 bases at J, with 18 bases in the middle. This CDR3 spans 15 amino acids. From germline, CDR1 is LNHNV and CDR2 YYDKDF (reference sequence). CDR3 DNA sequence: TGTGCCACCAGCAGCGGTCGGGTTGCGGGGCTCGAGCAGTACTTC. This translates into CATSSGRVAGLEQYF.

The chain links TRBV5-1 to TRBJ2-1, with D possibly being TRBD1 (5 bases). Trimming took 0 bases from V and 1 from J, leaving 11 bases between them. The CDR3 spans 16 residues. Germline values: CDR1 SGHRS, CDR2 YFSETQ. The CDR3 reads CASSLEGAGSYNEQFF. The DNA for the CDR3 is TGCGCCAGCAGCTTGGAAGGGGCAGGGTCCTACAATGAGCAGTTCTTC.

The chain links TRBV11-2 to TRBJ1-3, with unresolved D. Looked up from germline, CDR1 is SGHAT and CDR2 is FQNNGV. The V and J ends lost 5 bases and 3 bases respectively, with 11 bases between them. The CDR3 is made up of 14 amino acids. Here the CDR3 DNA reads TGTGCCAGCAGCCAAAGGCTAAATGGAAACACCATATATTTT. Its protein is CASSQRLNGNTIYF.

The chain carries TRBV11-2 and TRBJ1-2; the D gene is possibly TRBD1 (5 bases). Germline CDR1 reads SGHAT; CDR2 reads FQNNGV. The CDR3 is made up of 13 amino acids. The V gene lost 2 bases and the J gene lost 6 bases, with 10 bases spanning the gap. In DNA, the CDR3 is TGTGCCAGCAGCTTAAGGGGTAGGGATGGCTACACCTTC. Translated, it gives CASSLRGRDGYTF.

The rearrangement links TRBV11-2 to TRBJ2-7, with TRBD2 identical over 12 bases. The germline V gene encodes CDR1 SGHAT and CDR2 FQNNGV. V was pared by 5 bases and J by 3 bases, with 5 bases of the junction left unmatched. The CDR3 runs to 15 residues. Written as DNA, the CDR3 is TGTGCCAGCAGCACTACTAGCGGGAGGTTCTACGAGCAGTACTTC. Translated, it gives CASSTTSGRFYEQYF. The whole variable domain, remainder taken from reference TRBV11-2 and TRBJ2-7, is EAGVAQSPRYKIIEKRQSVAFWCNPISGHATLYWYQQILGQGPKLLIQFQNNGVVDDSQLPKDRFSAERLKGVDSTLKIQPAKLEDSAVYLCASSTTSGRFYEQYFGPGTRLTVT.